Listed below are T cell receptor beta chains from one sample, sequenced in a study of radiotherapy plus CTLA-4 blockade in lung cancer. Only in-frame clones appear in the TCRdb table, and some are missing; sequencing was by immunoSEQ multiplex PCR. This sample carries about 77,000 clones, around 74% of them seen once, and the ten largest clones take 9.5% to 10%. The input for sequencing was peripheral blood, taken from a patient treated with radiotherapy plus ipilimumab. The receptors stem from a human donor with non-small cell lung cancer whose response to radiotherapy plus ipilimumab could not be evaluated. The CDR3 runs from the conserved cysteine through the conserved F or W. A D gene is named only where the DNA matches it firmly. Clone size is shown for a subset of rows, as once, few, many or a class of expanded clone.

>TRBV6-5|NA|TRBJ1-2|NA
CASRASNYGYTF
TGTGCCAGCAGGGCTTCTAACTATGGCTACACCTTC
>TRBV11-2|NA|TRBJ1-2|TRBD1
CASSLEQGGGYTF
TGTGCCAGCAGCTTAGAGCAGGGGGGCGGCTACACCTTC
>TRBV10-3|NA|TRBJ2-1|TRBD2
CAISDSGRSYNEQFF
TGTGCCATCAGTGATTCCGGGAGGTCCTACAATGAGCAGTTCTTC
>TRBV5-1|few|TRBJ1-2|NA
CASYPQQGNYGYTF
TGCGCCAGCTACCCGCAGCAGGGAAACTATGGCTACACCTTC
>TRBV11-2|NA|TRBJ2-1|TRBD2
CASSPGLAGVSEQFF
TGTGCCAGCAGCCCCGGACTAGCGGGAGTGAGTGAGCAGTTCTTC
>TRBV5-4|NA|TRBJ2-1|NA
CASSFHNEQFF
TGTGCCAGCAGCTTTCATAATGAGCAGTTCTTC
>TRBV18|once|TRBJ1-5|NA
CASSPDSNSPQHF
TGTGCCAGCTCACCAGACAGCAACTCGCCCCAGCATTTT
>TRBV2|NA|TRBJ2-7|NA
CASSVSPQGYEQYF
TGTGCCAGCAGCGTTTCGCCACAGGGCTACGAGCAGTACTTC
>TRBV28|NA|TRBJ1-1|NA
CASRPDFPNRVLNTEAFF
TGTGCCAGCAGACCGGATTTCCCGAACAGGGTTTTGAACACTGAAGCTTTCTTT
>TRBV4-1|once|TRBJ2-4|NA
CASSQLDIPKNIQYF
TGCGCCAGCAGCCAACTTGACATTCCCAAAAACATTCAGTACTTC
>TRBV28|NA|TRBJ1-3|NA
CASSSYSGNTIYF
TGTGCCAGCAGTTCCTACAGTGGAAACACCATATATTTT
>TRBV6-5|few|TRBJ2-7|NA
CASRQDYLHSYEQYF
TGTGCCAGCAGACAGGACTACCTTCACTCCTACGAGCAGTACTTC
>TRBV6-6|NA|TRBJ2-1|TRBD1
CASSSRQGAAYNEQFF
TGTGCCAGCAGCTCCCGACAGGGGGCGGCCTACAATGAGCAGTTCTTC
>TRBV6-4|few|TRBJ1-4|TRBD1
CASRRDRDHEKLFF
TGTGCCAGCAGGAGGGACAGGGACCATGAAAAACTGTTTTTT
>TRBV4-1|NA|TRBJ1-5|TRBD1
CASSQEGTGGLGQPQHF
TGCGCCAGCAGCCAAGAAGGGACAGGGGGTCTTGGGCAGCCCCAGCATTTT
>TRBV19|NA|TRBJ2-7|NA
CASRESRLPQYEQYF
TGTGCCAGTAGGGAGAGTCGACTGCCTCAATACGAGCAGTACTTC
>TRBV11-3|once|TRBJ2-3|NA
CASSYPRARSHTSTDTQYF
TGTGCCAGCAGCTACCCGAGGGCCAGGAGTCACACTAGCACAGATACGCAGTATTTT
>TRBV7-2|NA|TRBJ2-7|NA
CASSFGTAGSYEQYF
TGTGCCAGCAGCTTCGGGACTGCTGGCTCCTACGAGCAGTACTTC
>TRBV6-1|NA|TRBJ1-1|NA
CASRTIQGVQFAFF
TGTGCCAGCAGGACGATTCAAGGGGTCCAATTCGCTTTCTTT
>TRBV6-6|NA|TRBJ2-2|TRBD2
CASRVSGGDGELFF
TGTGCCAGCAGAGTGTCGGGGGGGGACGGGGAGCTGTTTTTT
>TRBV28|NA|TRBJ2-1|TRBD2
CASSLTGGAWNEQFF
TGTGCCAGCAGTTTAACGGGGGGGGCCTGGAATGAGCAGTTCTTC
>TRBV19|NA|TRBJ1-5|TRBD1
CASSGQGQPQHF
TGTGCCAGTAGTGGACAGGGCCAGCCCCAGCATTTT
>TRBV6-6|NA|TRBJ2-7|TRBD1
CASRESDRGQYEQYF
TGTGCCAGCAGGGAGTCCGACAGGGGCCAATACGAGCAGTACTTC
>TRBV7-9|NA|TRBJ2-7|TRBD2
CASSPGAGGYEQYF
TGTGCCAGCAGCCCCGGAGCGGGGGGTTACGAGCAGTACTTC
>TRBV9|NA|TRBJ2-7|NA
CASSAGQGGYEQYF
TGTGCCAGCAGCGCTGGACAGGGAGGGTACGAGCAGTACTTC
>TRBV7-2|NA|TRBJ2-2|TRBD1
CASSLRDRDPGELFF
TGTGCCAGCAGCCTCCGGGACAGGGACCCCGGGGAGCTGTTTTTT
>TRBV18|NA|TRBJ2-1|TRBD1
CASSQTGGSYNEQFF
TGTGCCAGCTCCCAGACAGGGGGCTCCTACAATGAGCAGTTCTTC
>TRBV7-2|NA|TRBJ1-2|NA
CASSLREFANYGYTF
TGTGCCAGCAGCTTGAGGGAATTCGCTAACTATGGCTACACCTTC
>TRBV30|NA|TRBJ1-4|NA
CAWRLGAGGYEKLFF
TGTGCCTGGAGACTAGGCGCGGGGGGATACGAAAAACTGTTTTTT
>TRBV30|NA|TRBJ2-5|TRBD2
CAWSPPRGGVGGETQYF
TGTGCCTGGAGCCCCCCGCGTGGGGGGGTAGGTGGGGAGACCCAGTACTTC
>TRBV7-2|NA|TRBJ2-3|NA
CASRPLGDTQYF
TGTGCCAGCAGGCCACTCGGAGATACGCAGTATTTT
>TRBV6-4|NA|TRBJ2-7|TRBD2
CASSCAGAYEQYF
TGTGCCAGCAGTTGCGCGGGGGCCTACGAGCAGTACTTC
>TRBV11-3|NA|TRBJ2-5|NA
CASSLAVPQETQYF
TGTGCCAGCAGCTTGGCGGTACCCCAAGAGACCCAGTACTTC
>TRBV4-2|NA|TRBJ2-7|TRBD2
CASSLSGGLNSYEQYF
TGTGCCAGCAGCCTCTCGGGGGGACTTAACTCCTACGAGCAGTACTTC
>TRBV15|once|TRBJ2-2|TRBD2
CATSIGLAVTGELFF
TGTGCCACCAGCATAGGTCTAGCGGTCACCGGGGAGCTGTTTTTT
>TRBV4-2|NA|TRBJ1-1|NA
CASSQAGGPNTEAFF
TGTGCCAGCAGCCAAGCCGGGGGACCTAACACTGAAGCTTTCTTT
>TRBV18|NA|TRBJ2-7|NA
CASSPVRTATYEQYF
TGTGCCAGCTCACCGGTGCGGACAGCCACCTACGAGCAGTACTTC
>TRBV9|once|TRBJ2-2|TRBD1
CASSPPEGQGFGELFF
TGTGCCAGCAGCCCCCCAGAGGGACAGGGGTTCGGGGAGCTGTTTTTT
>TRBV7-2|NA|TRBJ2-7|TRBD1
CASNRYRGSYEQYF
TGTGCCAGCAACCGATACAGGGGATCCTACGAGCAGTACTTC
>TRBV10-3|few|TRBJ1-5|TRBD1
CAISQGDQPQHF
TGTGCCATCAGCCAGGGGGATCAGCCCCAGCATTTT
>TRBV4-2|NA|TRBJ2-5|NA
CASSQDVGAWETQYF
TGTGCCAGCAGCCAAGATGTGGGGGCCTGGGAGACCCAGTACTTC
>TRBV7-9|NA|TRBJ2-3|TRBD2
CASSLSGIRGDTQYF
TGTGCCAGCAGCCTTAGCGGGATTCGCGGAGATACGCAGTATTTT
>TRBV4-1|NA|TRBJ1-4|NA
CASSQGGGMEEKLFF
TGCGCCAGCAGCCAAGGAGGGGGTATGGAAGAAAAACTGTTTTTT
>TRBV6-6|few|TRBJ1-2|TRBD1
CASSYSSTGYYGYTF
TGTGCCAGCAGTTACTCCTCGACAGGGTACTATGGCTACACCTTC
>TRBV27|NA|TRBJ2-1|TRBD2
CASSLFSGLAGQSSYNEQFF
TGTGCCAGCAGTTTATTTTCGGGACTAGCGGGACAGAGCTCCTACAATGAGCAGTTCTTC
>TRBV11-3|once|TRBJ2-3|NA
CASSLERISTDTQYF
TGTGCCAGCAGCTTAGAGAGGATTAGCACAGATACGCAGTATTTT
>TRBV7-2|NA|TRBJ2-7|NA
CASSLRAGLAYEQYF
TGTGCCAGCAGCTTAAGGGCTGGGCTAGCTTACGAGCAGTACTTC
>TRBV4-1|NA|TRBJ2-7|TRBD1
CASSQEQGAYEQYF
TGCGCCAGCAGCCAAGAGCAGGGGGCCTACGAGCAGTACTTC
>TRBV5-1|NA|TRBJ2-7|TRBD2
CASSLEASGSYEQYF
TGCGCCAGCAGCTTGGAGGCTAGCGGGAGTTACGAGCAGTACTTC
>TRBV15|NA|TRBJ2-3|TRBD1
CATSNAQGAADTQYF
TGTGCCACCAGCAATGCGCAGGGGGCAGCAGATACGCAGTATTTT
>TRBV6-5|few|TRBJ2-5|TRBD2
CASSYGRGETQYF
TGTGCCAGCAGTTACGGGAGGGGAGAGACCCAGTACTTC
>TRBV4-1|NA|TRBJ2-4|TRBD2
CASSLMPLAGGIKNIQYF
TGCGCCAGCAGCCTCATGCCCCTAGCGGGGGGGATCAAAAACATTCAGTACTTC
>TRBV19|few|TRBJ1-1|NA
CASSIDLWQVDTEAFF
TGTGCCAGTAGTATAGATCTATGGCAGGTGGACACTGAAGCTTTCTTT
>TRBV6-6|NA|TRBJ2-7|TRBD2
CASSRRTSGLYEQYF
TGTGCCAGCAGCCGACGGACTAGCGGCCTCTACGAGCAGTACTTC
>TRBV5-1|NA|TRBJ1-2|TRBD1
CASSWGQGANIYGYTF
TGCGCCAGCAGCTGGGGACAGGGGGCGAATATCTATGGCTACACCTTC
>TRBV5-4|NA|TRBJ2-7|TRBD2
CASSPGTSPWEQYF
TGTGCCAGCAGCCCCGGGACTAGCCCGTGGGAGCAGTACTTC
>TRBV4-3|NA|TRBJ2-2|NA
CASSPGAEGITGEVFF
TGCGCCAGCAGCCCCGGAGCCGAGGGAATCACCGGGGAGGTGTTTTTT